The TCR beta chain under discussion was sequenced for a study of blood T cell repertoires in COVID-19. The V end was cut by 1 base, the J end by 3 bases, with 13 bases between. This CDR3 region has 16 residues. Germline lookup yields CDR1 MGHRA and CDR2 YSYEKL. Assay: immunoSEQ multiplex PCR; the TCRdb copy retains only in-frame clones and omits some. The sample lists 140,000 to 150,000 clones, almost 85% seen once, with 13% to 15% in the top ten. The specimen sequenced was peripheral blood. The clonotype comes from a human donor with acute or convalescent COVID-19. The donor label of this sample is uncertain. V is TRBV4-1 and J is TRBJ1-5; a possible D gene is TRBD1 (5 bases). The CDR3 nucleotides are TGCGCCAGCAGCCAAGGGTGGGGGAGGCTCAATCAGCCCCAGCATTTT. The encoded protein is CASSQGWGRLNQPQHF.